The 22 T cell receptor beta chains below all came from one sample that was sequenced in a study of cytomegalovirus exposure and HLA in healthy donors. The primer mix had 60 Vbeta and 13 Jbeta primers. TCRdb's copy holds only in-frame clones and misses some; the assay was immunoSEQ multiplex PCR. Among tens of thousands of clones listed, 50% to 75% were seen once. The sequenced sample consisted of PBMCs. These receptors all come from a man aged 30 to 45 in good health and CMV-seronegative.

This clone was counted between two and nine times. CDR3 bases: TGTGCCAGCACCGCTCCAGGGACAACCGACCTCGATAGCACAGATACGCAGTATTTT. This encodes CASTAPGTTDLDSTDTQYF. This sequence joins TRBV7-3 and TRBJ2-3, with D tentatively TRBD1 (6 bases). V was trimmed by 7 bases and J by 0 bases, leaving 26 bases between them. CDR3 length: 19 residues. Germline CDR1 is SGHTA and CDR2 is FQGTGA.

This sequence joins TRBV5-1 and TRBJ2-5; 10 bases are a match to TRBD1. V was clipped by 0 bases and J by 5 bases; unmatched bases: 7. The CDR3 sequence is 16 residues long. Germline CDR1 SGHRS, CDR2 YFSETQ. The CDR3 coding sequence is TGCGCCAGCAGCTTGGCGGGGACAGGGGTTTTGGAGACCCAGTACTTC. It encodes CASSLAGTGVLETQYF.

The chain has TRBV27 and TRBJ2-5; tentatively, D is TRBD2 (5 bases). The end of the DNA is better explained by TRBJ2-7, so the J call may be wrong. Germline CDR1 reads MNHEY; CDR2 reads SMNVEV (reference sequence). The CDR3 covers 13 residues. In DNA, the CDR3 is TGTGCCAGCAGCGGAGGCTTCCCCTACGAGCAGTACTTC. This translates into CASSGGFPYEQYF.

The V and J genes are TRBV9 and TRBJ1-3; tentatively, D is TRBD1 (5 bases). Trimming cost V 0 bases and J 9 bases, with 10 bases left between them. CDR3 size: 13 residues. From germline, CDR1 is SGDLS and CDR2 YYNGEE. The CDR3 bases are TGTGCCAGCAGCGTAGAGACAGTTACCACCATATATTTT. Translation gives CASSVETVTTIYF.

The chain combines TRBV11-2 with TRBJ2-1; 16 nucleotides match TRBD2. CDR1 is SGHAT, CDR2 FQNNGV, per germline. CDR3 size: 17 residues. The ends lost 3 bases at V and 6 bases at J; junction bases unmatched: 5. This chain's CDR3 is CASSFGGLAGGPNEQFF. As DNA, the CDR3 is TGTGCCAGCAGCTTCGGGGGACTAGCGGGAGGGCCCAATGAGCAGTTCTTC.

In its sample, this clone was seen a few times. This CDR3 is also generated by other DNA sequences in the sample. CDR3 residues: CASSPRGFVGYNEQFF. The CDR3, as DNA: TGTGCCAGCAGCCCACGGGGGTTTGTTGGCTACAATGAGCAGTTCTTC. The J gene is TRBJ2-1, the V gene TRBV11-2; a weak D match, TRBD2 (6 bases). The CDR3 spans 16 residues. V shed 5 bases and J shed 3 bases, with 17 bases lying between them. Per germline, CDR1 SGHAT and CDR2 FQNNGV.

The rearrangement joins TRBV5-1 to TRBJ1-2; 10 nucleotides match TRBD1. V lost 4 bases to trimming and J lost 0 bases; unmatched junction nucleotides: 12. Germline-derived CDR1 and CDR2 are SGHRS and YFSETQ. The CDR3 runs 18 residues. CDR3 sequence reads: CASSPNSGTGVSNYGYTF. The DNA of the CDR3 is TGCGCCAGCAGCCCGAATTCCGGGACAGGGGTTTCTAACTATGGCTACACCTTC.

This chain links TRBV7-8 with TRBJ2-6; D gene unclear. The V gene's germline CDR1 is SGHVS and CDR2 FQNEAQ. The CDR3 extends over 16 amino acids. The germline V and J ends were trimmed by 1 base and 0 bases, with 7 bases remaining between them. CDR3 loop: CASSLGLFSGANVLTF. Here the CDR3 DNA reads TGTGCCAGCAGCTTAGGACTGTTCTCTGGGGCCAACGTCCTGACTTTC.

The CDR3 bases are TGCGCCAGCAGCTTGGGGGGACCCGGGACAGGGTTACGAGAGACCCAGTACTTC. This sequence encodes CASSLGGPGTGLRETQYF. V is TRBV5-1 and J is TRBJ2-5, with 9 nucleotides matching TRBD1. The ends lost 0 bases at V and 4 bases at J; junction bases unmatched: 13. The CDR3 has 18 amino acids. Germline V CDR1 and CDR2: SGHRS, YFSETQ.

J is TRBJ2-7 and V is TRBV4-3; 7 bases are shared with TRBD2. Germline lookup yields CDR1 LGHNA and CDR2 YSLEER. CDR3 length: 14 amino acids. The V gene end was trimmed by 2 bases and the J gene end by 2 bases; junction bases not matched to a gene: 3. CDR3 coding DNA: TGCGCCAGCAGCCAATGGGAGGGACCCTACGAGCAGTACTTC. It encodes CASSQWEGPYEQYF.

CDR3 protein: CASSMGLVSEAFF. CDR3 coding DNA: TGTGCCAGTAGTATGGGTCTAGTCTCTGAAGCTTTCTTT. The chain joins TRBV19 to TRBJ1-1; D is uncertain. The CDR3 totals 13 residues. The V end lost 3 bases, the J end lost 6 bases, and 11 bases lay between the germline ends. Germline CDR1 LNHDA, CDR2 SQIVND (reference sequence).

V is TRBV7-3 and J is TRBJ2-3, with 10 positions matching TRBD2. V dropped 2 bases and J dropped 10; count of bases not matched to a gene: 9. The CDR3 runs to 15 residues. Germline V gene data show CDR1 as SGHTA and CDR2 as FQGTGA. CDR3 in amino acids: CASSLGLAGAEAQYF. CDR3 in DNA: TGTGCCAGCAGCTTAGGGCTAGCGGGGGCCGAGGCGCAGTATTTT.

The chain links TRBV2 to TRBJ2-3, with D possibly TRBD2 on 5 matching bases. This CDR3 contains 15 residues. Germline V CDR1 and CDR2: SNHLY, FYNNEI. Deletions cut 5 bases from V and 6 bases from J, with 18 bases between. For the CDR3, the DNA is TGTGCCAGCAGTCCCCCGGCGAACCCGGGGGATACGCAGTATTTT. It specifies CASSPPANPGDTQYF.

V and J are TRBV28 and TRBJ1-6; no reliable D call. V lost 1 base, J lost 7 bases, and 2 bases lay in between. Germline CDR1 is MDHEN and CDR2 is SYDVKM. The CDR3 loop spans 12 amino acids. The CDR3 is CASSLLNSPLHF. The CDR3 bases are TGTGCCAGCAGTTTATTAAATTCACCCCTCCACTTT.

The chain uses TRBV9 and TRBJ2-7; 8 bases are shared with TRBD2. Germline lookup yields CDR1 SGDLS and CDR2 YYNGEE. V gave up 2 bases and J gave up 7 bases; unmatched junction bases: 17. The CDR3 runs 17 residues. In DNA, the CDR3 is TGTGCCAGCAGCGTGGGAACGGGAGGCCTATCGGGGGGGGAGCAGTACTTC. This sequence encodes CASSVGTGGLSGGEQYF.

This rearrangement joins TRBV7-2 to TRBJ2-7, with TRBD2 identical over 7 bases. CDR1 and CDR2 from the germline V gene are SGHTA and FQGNSA. CDR3 size: 13 residues. J gave up 3 bases and V 5 bases, and 4 bases lay outside the gene matches. This chain's CDR3 is CASSTGEGYEQYF. The CDR3 DNA is TGTGCCAGCAGCACGGGGGAGGGCTACGAGCAGTACTTC.

This chain links TRBV7-2 with TRBJ2-1, with a possible D match to TRBD1 (6 bases). Trimming shortened V by 3 bases and J by 2 bases, and 11 bases separated the two germline ends. The CDR3 is made up of 15 amino acids. CDR1 and CDR2 from the germline V gene are SGHTA and FQGNSA. The CDR3 region is CASSFEGQPYNEQFF. DNA of the CDR3: TGTGCCAGCAGCTTCGAAGGACAGCCCTACAATGAGCAGTTCTTC.

The chain has TRBV7-3 and TRBJ2-3; the D gene is possibly TRBD2 (6 bases). This CDR3 is 17 amino acids long. Germline V lookup: CDR1 SGHTA, CDR2 FQGTGA. Trimming stripped 5 bases from V and 1 base from J, with 19 bases between. As DNA, the CDR3 is TGTGCCAGCAGCGCCCTCTTCCCCGGGGGAGGCACAGATACGCAGTATTTT. As protein: CASSALFPGGGTDTQYF.

Details on this clone: The same CDR3 can be traced to other DNA sequences in this sample. V usage is TRBV7-2 and J usage is TRBJ1-1, with D possibly being TRBD1 (6 bases). The CDR3 loop spans 14 amino acids. The germline CDR1 and CDR2 sequences are SGHTA and FQGNSA. Trimming removed 6 bases at V and 1 base at J, with 12 bases between. In nucleotides, the CDR3 is TGTGCCAGCAGTTCCAGGGGCCCGAACACTGAAGCTTTCTTT. Translating gives CASSSRGPNTEAFF. The entire variable domain, with the rest obtained from reference TRBV7-2 and TRBJ1-1, is as follows: GAGVSQSPSNKVTEKGKDVELRCDPISGHTALYWYRQSLGQGLEFLIYFQGNSAPDKSGLPSDRFSAERTGGSVSTLTIQRTQQEDSAVYLCASSSRGPNTEAFFGQGTRLTVV.

The chain is built from TRBV6-1 and TRBJ2-3; D unclear. The CDR3 contains 10 residues. Trimming pared 10 bases from V and 9 bases from J, leaving 11 bases between. From germline, CDR1 is MNHNS and CDR2 SASEGT. The CDR3 region is CATVEATQYF. Written as DNA, the CDR3 is TGTGCCACCGTAGAAGCCACGCAGTATTTT.

This chain uses TRBV4-3 with TRBJ2-3, with D possibly matching TRBD2 (6 bases). V was shortened by 0 bases and J by 3 bases, with 16 bases between the two germline ends. CDR1 is LGHNA, CDR2 YSLEER, per germline. CDR3 length: 17 amino acids. This chain's CDR3 is CASSQEGGGWQTDTQYF. CDR3 in DNA: TGCGCCAGCAGCCAAGAGGGAGGCGGTTGGCAGACAGATACGCAGTATTTT.

The J gene is TRBJ1-1, the V gene TRBV7-3, with D perhaps TRBD1 (6 bases). The CDR3 is made up of 14 amino acids. Trimming pared 3 bases from V and 1 base from J, leaving 9 bases between. CDR1 and CDR2 (germline): SGHTA, FQGTGA. The CDR3 DNA is TGTGCCAGCAGCTTGGGGGCCGAGAACACTGAAGCTTTCTTT. Encoded protein: CASSLGAENTEAFF.